This T cell receptor (beta chain) came from a study of CD8+ T cells in alopecia areata. Study as a whole: Spontaneously alopecic C3H/HeJ graft donors, roughly 6-13 months old, gave skin to approximately 7-11-week-old female C3H/HeJ mice.

Following extraction, RNA underwent reverse transcription to cDNA, which served as the sequencing template. Clones were sequenced by immunoSEQ multiplex PCR, and TCRdb holds only the in-frame ones, with some missing. This sample has over 250,000 clones and no singletons, with 1.2% in the ten largest. Study findings and constraints: With patients, TCR sharing proved less clear than in mice, a difference possibly related to HLA. Lesional scalp, especially alopecia totalis/universalis, showed higher clonality than normal scalp.

To note about this clone: Its specificity is unknown. Any gene name here is a mouse gene name. The CDR3 end falls 4 residues outside the read, so it is completed with the germline J gene.

The study sorted pooled cutaneous lymph node cells by CD4, CD8alpha, NKG2D, NKG2ACE and other markers. Germline lookup yields CDR1 NSQYPW and CDR2 LRSPGD (reference sequence). The CDR3 is made up of 13 amino acids. Material: CD4+ T cells sorted from a lymph node. The TCR was taken from a C3H/HeJ mouse with alopecia areata. The mice in this strain carry MHC haplotype H2-k. The rearrangement uses TRBV1 and TRBJ2-5; D perhaps matches TRBD2 (5 bases). The CDR3 protein is CTCSASVGDTQYF. CDR3 bases read: TGCACCTGCAGTGCAAGTGTGGGGGAC. Combining the CDR3 with reference TRBV1 and TRBJ2-5 gives the whole variable domain VTLLEQNPRWRLVPRGQAVNLRCILKNSQYPWMSWYQQDLQKQLQWLFTLRSPGDKEVKSLPGADYLATRVTDTELRLQVANMSQGRTLYCTCSASVGDTQYFGPGTRLLVL.